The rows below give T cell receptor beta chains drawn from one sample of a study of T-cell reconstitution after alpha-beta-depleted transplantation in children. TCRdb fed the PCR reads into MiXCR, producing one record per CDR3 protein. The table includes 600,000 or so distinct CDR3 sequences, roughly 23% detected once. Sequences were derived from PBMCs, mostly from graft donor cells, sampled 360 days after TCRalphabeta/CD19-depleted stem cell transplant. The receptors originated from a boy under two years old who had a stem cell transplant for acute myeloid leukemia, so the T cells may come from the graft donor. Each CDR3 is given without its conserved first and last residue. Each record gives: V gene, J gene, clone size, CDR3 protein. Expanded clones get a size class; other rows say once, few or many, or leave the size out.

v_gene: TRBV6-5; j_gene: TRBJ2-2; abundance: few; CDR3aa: ASSLDYPSTGELF
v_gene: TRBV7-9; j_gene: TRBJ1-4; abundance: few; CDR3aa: ASSDNNVATNEKLF
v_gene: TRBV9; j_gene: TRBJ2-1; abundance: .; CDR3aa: ASSVEGGNYNEQF
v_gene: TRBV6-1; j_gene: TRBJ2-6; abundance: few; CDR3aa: ASSRAGSGANVLT
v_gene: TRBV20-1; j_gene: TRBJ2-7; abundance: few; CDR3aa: SVETAAKGQY
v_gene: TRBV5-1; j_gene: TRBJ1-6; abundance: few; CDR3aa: ASSSNPGVALH
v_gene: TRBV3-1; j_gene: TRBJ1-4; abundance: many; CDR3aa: ASSQDPGPQKEKLF
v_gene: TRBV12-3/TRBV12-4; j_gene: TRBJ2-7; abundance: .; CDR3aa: ASNSGTGHEQY
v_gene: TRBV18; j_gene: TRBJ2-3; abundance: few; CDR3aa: ASSPDRADTQY
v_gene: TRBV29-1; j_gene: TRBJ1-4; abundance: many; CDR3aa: SVGLRAANEKLF
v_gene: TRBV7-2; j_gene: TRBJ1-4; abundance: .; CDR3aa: ASSLGRETNEKLF
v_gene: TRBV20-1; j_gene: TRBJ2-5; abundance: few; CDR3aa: SARTTAQETQY
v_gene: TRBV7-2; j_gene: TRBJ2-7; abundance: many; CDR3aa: ASSLGGGLEQY
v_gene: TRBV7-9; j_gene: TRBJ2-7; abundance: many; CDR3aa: ASSLGRRNEQY
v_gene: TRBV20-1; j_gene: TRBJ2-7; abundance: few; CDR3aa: SAIPGTVSYEQY
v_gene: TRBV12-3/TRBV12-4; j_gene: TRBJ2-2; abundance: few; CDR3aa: ASRRGGDTGELF
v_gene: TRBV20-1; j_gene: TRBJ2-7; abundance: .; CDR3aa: SAQREGLLGEQY
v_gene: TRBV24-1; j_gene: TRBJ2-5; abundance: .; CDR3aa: ATRAGADQY
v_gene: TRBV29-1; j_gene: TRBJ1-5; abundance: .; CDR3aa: SVVHRPQH
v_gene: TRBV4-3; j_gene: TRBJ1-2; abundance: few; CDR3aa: ASSHDDRAYGYT
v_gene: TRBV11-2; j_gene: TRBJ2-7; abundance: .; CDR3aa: ASSGRAESYEQY
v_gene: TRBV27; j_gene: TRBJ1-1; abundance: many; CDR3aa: ASSDRFANTEAF
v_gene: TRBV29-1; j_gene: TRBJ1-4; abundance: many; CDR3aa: SVEDENEKLF
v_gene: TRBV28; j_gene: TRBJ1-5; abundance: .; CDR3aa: ASRLGLLSGQPQH
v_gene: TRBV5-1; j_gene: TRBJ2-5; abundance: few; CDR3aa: ASSLQDARTQY
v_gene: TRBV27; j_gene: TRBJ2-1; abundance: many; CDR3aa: ASSLTDSKGREQF
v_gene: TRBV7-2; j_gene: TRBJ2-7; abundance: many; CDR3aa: ASSLLEGGLSEQY
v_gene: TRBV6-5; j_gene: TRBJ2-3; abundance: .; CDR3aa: ASSYGRRTSTDTQY
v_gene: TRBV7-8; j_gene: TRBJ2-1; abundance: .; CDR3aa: ASSLTAWRDHNEQF